One and the same sample provided the 21 T cell receptor beta chains below, sequenced in a study of Graves' ophthalmopathy and Graves' hyperthyroidism. Amplified material comprised TCR beta CDR3 regions derived from RNA transcripts. HTBI-primed first-round RT-PCR preceded second-round multiplex PCR. TCRdb itself ran the multiplex PCR reads through MiXCR, one entry per CDR3 protein. This sample has some 380,000 distinct CDR3 sequences; approximately 15% occur once, and the top ten carry 5.5% to 7%. Source material: peripheral blood. All receptors come from a woman under 30 with stable Graves' hyperthyroidism.

The table lists this clonotype with many counts. The chain is built from TRBV11-2 and TRBJ2-5, with a weak D call TRBD2 (5 bases). The germline CDR1 and CDR2 sequences are SGHAT and FQNNGV. The CDR3 covers 12 residues. Trimming removed 3 bases from V and 12 bases from J, with 14 bases in between. The CDR3 bases are TGTGCCAGCAGCTTCGGCGGGCAGGACGAGTACTTC. It specifies CASSFGGQDEYF.

This clonotype was found many times. The V and J genes are TRBV19 and TRBJ1-5; D remains unclear. V lost 8 bases and J lost 1, with 12 bases in between. Germline CDR1 LNHDA, CDR2 SQIVND (reference sequence). The CDR3 loop spans 14 amino acids. The CDR3 here is CASSDPKSNQPQHF. CDR3 DNA sequence: TGTGCCAGTTCAGACCCAAAGAGCAATCAGCCCCAGCATTTT.

This clonotype came up many times. This sequence joins TRBV28 and TRBJ1-1; 7 nucleotides line up with TRBD1. In germline, CDR1 is MDHEN, CDR2 SYDVKM. With V trimmed by 6 bases and J by 3 bases, 1 base remained unmatched. The CDR3 spans 12 residues. CDR3: CASRDRYTEAFF. CDR3 DNA sequence: TGTGCCAGCAGGGACAGGTACACTGAAGCTTTCTTT. Filled out from reference TRBV28 and TRBJ1-1, the complete variable domain reads DVKVTQSSRYLVKRTGEKVFLECVQDMDHENMFWYRQDPGLGLRLIYFSYDVKMKEKGDIPEGYSVSREKKERFSLILESASTNQTSMYLCASRDRYTEAFFGQGTRLTVV.

Written as DNA, the CDR3 is TGTGCCAGCAGCCTTACCCAGGGGAACACTGAAGCTTTCTTT. Its protein is CASSLTQGNTEAFF. This chain connects TRBV11-3 to TRBJ1-1; D may be TRBD1 (5 bases). Trimming cost V 5 bases and J 1 base, with 11 bases left between them. The CDR3 contains 14 residues. Looked up from germline, CDR1 is SGHNT and CDR2 is YENEEA.

As concerns this clonotype: One end of the junction does not line up with germline, which may come from a read error. This sequence joins TRBV28 and TRBJ2-7; 7 bases match TRBD2. Germline-derived CDR1 and CDR2 are MDHEN and SYDVKM. This CDR3 comprises 12 residues. The CDR3 sequence is CASSLSGGRLDF. The CDR3 DNA follows: TGTGCCAGCAGTTTATCGGGAGGACGTCTGGACTTC. The entire variable domain, with the rest obtained from reference TRBV28 and TRBJ2-7, is as follows: DVKVTQSSRYLVKRTGEKVFLECVQDMDHENMFWYRQDPGLGLRLIYFSYDVKMKEKGDIPEGYSVSREKKERFSLILESASTNQTSMYLCASSLSGGRLDFGPGTRLTVT.

This clonotype has ten or more counts. This chain connects TRBV19 to TRBJ1-2, with a possible D match to TRBD1 (6 bases). Germline CDR1 LNHDA, CDR2 SQIVND (reference sequence). This CDR3 region has 18 residues. V was cut by 6 bases and J by 1 base, with 24 bases left in between. CDR3 region: CASSLVYRDTNFNYGYTF. In nucleotides, the CDR3 is TGTGCCAGTAGCTTAGTCTACAGGGACACCAACTTTAACTATGGCTACACCTTC.

In this sample, this clonotype turned up many times. This rearrangement joins TRBV20-1 to TRBJ1-1, with unresolved D. V lost 1 base and J 4 bases, leaving 13 bases between the germline ends. The CDR3 is 14 residues long. Germline V CDR1 and CDR2: DFQATT, SNEGSKA (reference sequence). The DNA for the CDR3 is TGCAGTGCTAGAGGAAAGTTGAGATTCACTGAAGCTTTCTTT. It encodes CSARGKLRFTEAFF.

This clonotype was recorded many times. This rearrangement joins TRBV2 to TRBJ2-7; 9 positions match TRBD1. J lost 6 bases, V lost 7 bases, and 7 bases had no gene match. The CDR3 loop spans 13 amino acids. In germline, CDR1 is SNHLY, CDR2 FYNNEI. CDR3 bases: TGTGCCAGCAAACCGATGACAGGGGGCGAGCAGTACTTC. Its protein is CASKPMTGGEQYF.

The gene calls are TRBV7-3 and TRBJ1-1, with 8 bases that match TRBD1. The CDR3 runs to 16 residues. CDR1 SGHTA and CDR2 FQGTGA come from the germline V gene. V gave up 5 bases and J gave up 0 bases; unmatched junction bases: 8. CDR3 sequence: CASSPDRGVMNTEAFF. The CDR3 DNA follows: TGTGCCAGCAGCCCTGACAGGGGTGTGATGAACACTGAAGCTTTCTTT.

The rearrangement uses TRBV15 and TRBJ1-2; unclear D gene. The CDR3 extends over 14 amino acids. Germline V gene sequence: CDR1 LNHNV, CDR2 YYDKDF (reference sequence). Trimming shortened V by 4 bases and J by 4 bases, and 13 bases separated the two germline ends. This CDR3 is CATSITARTYGYTF. CDR3 in DNA: TGTGCCACCAGCATAACGGCCAGGACCTATGGCTACACCTTC.

On this clonotype: Germline is not matched at one junction end, which may reflect a read error. This chain links TRBV6-2 or TRBV6-3 with TRBJ2-5, with 12 bases identical to TRBD2. The length of the CDR3 is 15 residues. Per germline, CDR1 MNHEY and CDR2 SVGEGT. CDR3 in DNA: TGTGCCGGCAGTTACTCGCTAGCGGGGGGGGAGACCCAGTACTTC. This sequence encodes CAGSYSLAGGETQYF.

This clonotype showed up many times. This chain connects TRBV20-1 to TRBJ2-7; D might be TRBD1 (5 bases). The V and J ends lost 5 bases and 4 bases respectively, with 9 bases between them. Looked up from germline, CDR1 is DFQATT and CDR2 is SNEGSKA (reference sequence). This CDR3 spans 11 amino acids. The CDR3 here is CSAADTYEQYF. The CDR3 DNA is TGCAGTGCTGCGGACACGTACGAGCAGTACTTC.

The sample holds many counts of this clonotype. The chain links TRBV11-3 to TRBJ1-1; D possibly corresponds to TRBD1 (5 bases). The CDR3 runs to 14 residues. Germline V gene sequence: CDR1 SGHNT, CDR2 YENEEA. The germline V and J ends were trimmed by 4 bases and 4 bases, with 13 bases remaining between them. Written as DNA, the CDR3 is TGTGCCAGCAGCTCCAGGGACGGGAGCACTGAAGCTTTCTTT. Translation: CASSSRDGSTEAFF.

About this clonotype: Since a much larger clone is just one base distant, this may be a read error. This likely comes from a read error, as the CDR3 has no conserved phenylalanine or tryptophan at its end. Written as DNA, the CDR3 is TGTGCCAGCAGCCCCGTTTGGGGGAAGGGCCCCAATCAGCCCCAGCATTTG. This translates into CASSPVWGKGPNQPQHL. This chain links TRBV4-2 with TRBJ1-5; D is perhaps TRBD1 (5 bases). Germline assignment: CDR1 LGHNA and CDR2 YNFKEQ. CDR3 size: 17 residues. V dropped 4 bases and J dropped 3 bases, with 19 bases sitting between them.

This clonotype was picked up many times. The rearrangement joins TRBV6-2 or TRBV6-3 to TRBJ1-5; D remains ambiguous. The CDR3 contains 14 residues. Germline CDR1 reads MNHEY; CDR2 reads SVGEGT. Trimming stripped 2 bases from V and 3 bases from J, with 8 bases between. The CDR3, as DNA: TGTGCCAGCAGTTACAGGACGAACAATCAGCCCCAGCATTTT. It codes for CASSYRTNNQPQHF.

For this clonotype: Relative to the germline gene, one junction end is altered; a read error may explain this. The chain combines TRBV14 with TRBJ1-2; 7 nucleotides align to TRBD1. The CDR3 spans 17 residues. Germline CDR1 SGHDN, CDR2 FVKESK. The CDR3 is CAGSHFSLTGLRDGYTF. CDR3 nucleotides: TGTGCCGGCAGCCATTTTTCACTGACAGGGTTAAGAGATGGCTACACCTTC.

This clonotype was seen repeatedly, ten times or more. The chain has TRBV6-5 and TRBJ1-2; D is possibly TRBD1 (6 bases). Germline lookup yields CDR1 MNHEY and CDR2 SVGAGI. Trimming removed 8 bases from V and 8 bases from J, with 15 bases in between. The CDR3 extends over 12 amino acids. The CDR3 region has the DNA TGTGCCAGCGGGGGGGCAGGAAGAGGCTACACCTTC. Its protein is CASGGAGRGYTF.

This clonotype has ten or more counts. The chain joins TRBV20-1 to TRBJ2-7; 13 bases agree with TRBD2. After removal of 6 bases from V and 3 bases from J, the junction contained 5 bases not matched to a gene. In germline, CDR1 is DFQATT, CDR2 SNEGSKA (reference sequence). This CDR3 is built from 14 residues. The CDR3, as DNA: TGCAGTGCCCAGGGACTAGCGGGGTACTACGAGCAGTACTTC. Protein: CSAQGLAGYYEQYF.

The table lists this clonotype with many counts. The gene calls are TRBV24-1 and TRBJ1-1; possible D gene TRBD1, 5 bases. CDR3 length: 15 amino acids. V gave up 4 bases and J gave up 6 bases, with 17 bases separating them. Germline loops: CDR1 KGHDR, CDR2 SFDVKD. The CDR3 region is CATSEAGTPGAEAFF. CDR3 bases: TGTGCCACCAGTGAGGCCGGGACCCCTGGCGCTGAAGCTTTCTTT.

This clonotype came up many times. The CDR3 protein is CASSPYTGRGYTF. DNA of the CDR3: TGTGCCAGCAGCCCATACACAGGGCGTGGCTACACCTTC. This chain joins TRBV12-3 or TRBV12-4 and TRBJ1-2; possible D gene TRBD1, 6 bases. V was trimmed by 6 bases and J by 7 bases, leaving 15 bases between them. This CDR3 spans 13 amino acids.

This clonotype was counted at least ten times. V and J are TRBV5-1 and TRBJ1-1, with TRBD1 as a possible D gene (5 bases). V lost 3 bases and J 3 bases, leaving 9 bases between the germline ends. CDR1 is SGHRS and CDR2 is YFSETQ in the germline V gene. This CDR3 has 13 amino acids. The CDR3: CASSSRDDTEAFF. The DNA of the CDR3 is TGCGCCAGCAGCTCCAGGGATGACACTGAAGCTTTCTTT. Combining the CDR3 with reference TRBV5-1 and TRBJ1-1 gives the whole variable domain KAGVTQTPRYLIKTRGQQVTLSCSPISGHRSVSWYQQTPGQGLQFLFEYFSETQRNKGNFPGRFSGRQFSNSRSEMNVSTLELGDSALYLCASSSRDDTEAFFGQGTRLTVV.